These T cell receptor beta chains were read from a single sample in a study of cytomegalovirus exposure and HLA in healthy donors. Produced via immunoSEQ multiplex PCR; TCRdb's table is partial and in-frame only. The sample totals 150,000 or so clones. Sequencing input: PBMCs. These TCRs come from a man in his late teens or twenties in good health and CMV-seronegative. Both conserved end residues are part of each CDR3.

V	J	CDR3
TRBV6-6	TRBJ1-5	CASRTDRASNQPQHF
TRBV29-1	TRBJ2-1	CSVAGVRTGDNEQFF
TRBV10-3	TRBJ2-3	CAIRIAGAKDTQYF
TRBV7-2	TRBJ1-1	CASSSQTGGSDKAFF
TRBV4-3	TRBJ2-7	CASSQAWGQTYEQYF
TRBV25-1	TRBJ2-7	CASSGQGLPYEQYF
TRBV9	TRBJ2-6	CASSRGGSGANVLTF
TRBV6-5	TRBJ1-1	CASSYGGNTEAFF
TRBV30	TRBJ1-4	CAWSPWDKVHPPPLFF
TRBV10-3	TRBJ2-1	CASNDGTSFHEQFF
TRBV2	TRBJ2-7	CASSGAGGIYEQYF
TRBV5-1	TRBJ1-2	CASSLGQNYGYTF
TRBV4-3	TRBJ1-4	CASSQDQMAPKLFF
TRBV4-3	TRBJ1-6	CASSQGRTSNSPLHF
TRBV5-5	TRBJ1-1	CASSLGGFEAFF
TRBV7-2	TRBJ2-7	CASSLRGTSRGDEQYF
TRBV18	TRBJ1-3	CASSPQGMGAGNTIYF
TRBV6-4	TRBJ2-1	CASSDREGTSSYNEQFF
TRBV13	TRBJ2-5	CASSPGGETQYF
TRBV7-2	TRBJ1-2	CASREGAGYGYTF
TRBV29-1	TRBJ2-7	CSVEERINEQYF
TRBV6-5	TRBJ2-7	CASSYQLATTYEQYF
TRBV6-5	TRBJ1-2	CASSYVAGKGYGYTF
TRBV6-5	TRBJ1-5	CASSYSSLGQPQHF
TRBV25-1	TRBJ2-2	CASTPGGTGELFF
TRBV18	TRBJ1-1	CASSPLGHVSPQTEAFF
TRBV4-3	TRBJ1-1	CASSQAGQGGMNTEAFF
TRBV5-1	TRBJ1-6	CASSPAAGANSPLHF
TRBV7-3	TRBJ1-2	CASSSTGSSGYTF
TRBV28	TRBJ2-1	CASSSSGTGGLNEQFF
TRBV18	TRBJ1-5	CASSPRVTGASNQPQHF
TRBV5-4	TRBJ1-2	CASSLLADLNYGYTF
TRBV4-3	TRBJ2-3	CASSARQTDTQYF
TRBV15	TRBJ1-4	CATSSRRGTGNEKLFF
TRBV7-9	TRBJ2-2	CASSFPADTGELFF
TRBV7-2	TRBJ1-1	CASSSGGEAFF
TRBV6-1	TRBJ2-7	CASSPTDYYEQYF
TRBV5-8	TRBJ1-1	CASSPVRGGTEAFF
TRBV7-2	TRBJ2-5	CASSPGLAQETQYF
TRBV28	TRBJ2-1	CASSHPGLANEQFF
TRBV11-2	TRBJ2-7	CASSQQGREQYF
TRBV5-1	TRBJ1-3	CASSLGQQDTIYF
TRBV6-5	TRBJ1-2	CASSYIANGQGFYTF
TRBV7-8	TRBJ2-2	CASRWTENTGELFF
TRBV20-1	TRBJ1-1	CSAYMNTEAFF
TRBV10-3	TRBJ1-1	CAISDGRTMNTEAFF
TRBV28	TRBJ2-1	CASSSVARGRRLNEQFF
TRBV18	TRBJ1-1	CASSTQGVNTEAFF
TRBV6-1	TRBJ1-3	CASSEGRQASGNTIYF
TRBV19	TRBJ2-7	CASSPAGTGLYEQYF
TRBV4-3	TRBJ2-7	CASSDTALAGLTYEQYF
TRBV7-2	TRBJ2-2	CASSLSLRLGTGELFF
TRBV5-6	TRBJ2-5	CASSRQSTGLTETQYF
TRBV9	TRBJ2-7	CASSVGSEQYF
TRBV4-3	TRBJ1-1	CASSQEKGGTEAFF